This TCR beta chain comes out of a study of blood T cell repertoires in COVID-19. Whole-study context: COVID-19 samples, acute and convalescent, were from the United States, Italy and Spain.

Trimming took off 8 bases at V and 3 bases at J, with 19 bases between the two ends. This CDR3 contains 15 residues. The germline gives CDR1 SNHLY, CDR2 FYNNEI. TCRdb keeps only in-frame clones here, not all; method: immunoSEQ multiplex PCR. The data contain 250,000 to 350,000 clones, approximately 88% of them singletons. The chain combines TRBV2 with TRBJ1-1, with D uncertain. Sample: peripheral blood. The clonotype was recovered from a woman younger than 45 who had recovered from COVID-19. The CDR3 region is CASQGWRFEDTEAFF. The CDR3 coding sequence is TGTGCCAGCCAAGGCTGGAGGTTCGAGGACACTGAAGCTTTCTTT.